The 8 T cell receptor beta chains below were found in one sample sequenced in a study of blood T cells in healthy people across ages. With a J-beta primer mix and a sample-barcoded 5' primer, a second PCR ran about 7 to 12 cycles. Each CDR3 protein is one row after TCRdb ran MiXCR on the 5' RACE reads. The sample has about 1.4 million distinct CDR3 sequences; 45% to 70% are singletons. The sequenced sample consisted of blood. The receptors stem from a man aged 18 to 35 in good health.

This chain joins TRBV4-1 and TRBJ2-3; D may be TRBD1 (6 bases). Trimming left V 3 bases short and J 3 bases short, with 10 bases between. The CDR3 spans 14 residues. Germline-derived CDR1 and CDR2 are MGHRA and YSYEKL. CDR3 protein: CASSHNRVTDTQYF. The CDR3 DNA reads TGCGCCAGCAGCCACAACAGGGTAACAGATACGCAGTATTTT.

J is TRBJ1-2 and V is TRBV2; D unclear. CDR3 size: 14 residues. Germline V lookup: CDR1 SNHLY, CDR2 FYNNEI. V was pared by 6 bases and J by 5 bases, with 16 bases between. CDR3 sequence (DNA): TGTGCCAGCAGCCAGCTGGACCTCCCGTATGGCTACACCTTC. It translates to CASSQLDLPYGYTF.

The V gene is TRBV5-1, the J gene TRBJ2-2; D is perhaps TRBD2 (6 bases). This CDR3 contains 15 residues. The V gene's germline CDR1 is SGHRS and CDR2 YFSETQ. Trimming cost V 4 bases and J 0 bases, with 10 bases left between them. As DNA, the CDR3 is TGCGCCAGCAGCCAGGAGCGGGCGAACACCGGGGAGCTGTTTTTT. Translation gives CASSQERANTGELFF.

The rearrangement links TRBV7-2 to TRBJ1-6; no clear D. The CDR3 has 16 residues. The germline gives CDR1 SGHTA, CDR2 FQGNSA. Trimming took 2 bases from V and 10 from J, leaving 18 bases between them. The CDR3 reads CASSLNAAGGESPLHF. As DNA, the CDR3 is TGTGCCAGCAGCTTAAATGCGGCCGGTGGAGAGTCACCCCTCCACTTT.

The chain links TRBV2 to TRBJ2-1; 7 bases align to TRBD1. The CDR3 runs 13 residues. The V gene end was trimmed by 7 bases and the J gene end by 5 bases; junction bases not matched to a gene: 5. In germline, CDR1 is SNHLY, CDR2 FYNNEI. Here the CDR3 DNA reads TGTGCCAGCATCCGACAGGGTAACAATGAGCAGTTCTTC. It yields the protein CASIRQGNNEQFF.

This chain connects TRBV27 to TRBJ2-5, with 7 bases fitting TRBD1. The J call is uncertain, as TRBJ2-7 better fits the DNA end. The CDR3 sequence is 15 residues long. The germline V gene encodes CDR1 MNHEY and CDR2 SMNVEV (reference sequence). The DNA for the CDR3 is TGTGCCAGCAGTATAGGACAGGCGTCTATTTACGAGCAGTACTTC. Its protein is CASSIGQASIYEQYF.

This clonotype turned up a few times. The CDR3 nucleotides read TGCGCCAGCAGCTCCGAGATCGGGACTTCGTCTGATACGCAGTATTTT. Amino acids: CASSSEIGTSSDTQYF. J is TRBJ2-3 and V is TRBV4-1; D perhaps matches TRBD2 (6 bases). V lost 5 bases to trimming and J lost 6 bases, with 21 bases between them. The germline V gene encodes CDR1 MGHRA and CDR2 YSYEKL. The CDR3 spans 16 residues.

This chain links TRBV3-1 with TRBJ2-7, with 10 bases lining up with TRBD2. CDR3 size: 16 residues. Per the germline V gene, CDR1 is LGHDT and CDR2 is YNNKEL (reference sequence). The V gene end was trimmed by 1 base and the J gene end by 4 bases; junction bases not matched to a gene: 7. The CDR3 region has the DNA TGTGCCAGCAGCCAAGTGAGAGCTAGCGGGAGTTACGAGCAGTACTTC. Encoded protein: CASSQVRASGSYEQYF.